Listed below are T cell receptor beta chains from one sample, sequenced in a study of shared clonotypes between healthy human individuals. Sequenced by immunoSEQ multiplex PCR; TCRdb stores in-frame clones only, minus some. Of about 2 million clones in the sample, about 95% were seen once. The sequenced sample was naive CD8+ T cells sorted from blood. These receptors all come from a young man in good health. The conserved cysteine and the conserved F or W are not part of the CDR3 here. The D gene is left open where the match is weak. Only some rows state a clone size, as once, few, many or a class for expanded clones.

v_gene: TRBV7-9
d_gene: TRBD2
abundance: once
j_gene: TRBJ2-5
CDR3aa: ASSSTGLAGARETQY

v_gene: TRBV7-2
d_gene: NA
abundance: NA
j_gene: TRBJ1-1
CDR3aa: ASREGANTEAF

v_gene: TRBV27
d_gene: NA
abundance: NA
j_gene: TRBJ1-5
CDR3aa: ASSPQGGVNQPQH

v_gene: TRBV11-1
d_gene: TRBD2
abundance: NA
j_gene: TRBJ2-5
CDR3aa: ASSLLAGGEETQY

v_gene: TRBV5-6
d_gene: TRBD1
abundance: NA
j_gene: TRBJ1-4
CDR3aa: ASSPTGANEKLF

v_gene: TRBV19
d_gene: NA
abundance: NA
j_gene: TRBJ2-7
CDR3aa: ASSIGGSPGNSYEQY

v_gene: TRBV9
d_gene: TRBD1
abundance: NA
j_gene: TRBJ1-1
CDR3aa: ASSPRTGGMNTEAF

v_gene: TRBV27
d_gene: NA
abundance: NA
j_gene: TRBJ2-7
CDR3aa: ASSLLGVHEQY

v_gene: TRBV13
d_gene: TRBD1
abundance: NA
j_gene: TRBJ2-1
CDR3aa: ASSLGVGTGAYNEQF

v_gene: TRBV4-1
d_gene: NA
abundance: NA
j_gene: TRBJ1-2
CDR3aa: ASSHLTANYGYT